Sequencing of this T cell receptor beta chain was carried out in a study of metastatic and nonmetastatic thyroid tumors. MiXCR re-clonotyped the PCR reads for TCRdb. Here the sample spans approximately 25,000 clones, roughly 20% being singletons. This clone has at least ten counts. Until they underwent thyroid surgery, no patient had received any treatment. Germline V CDR1 and CDR2: GTSNPN, SVGIG (reference sequence). V lost 3 bases to trimming and J lost 0 bases, with 9 bases between them. The CDR3 sequence is 15 residues long. V usage is TRBV30 and J usage is TRBJ2-6; D is ambiguous. This clonotype was obtained from a male donor with papillary thyroid cancer or a benign thyroid nodule (not recorded which). Some clones in this sample may be carry-over from other donors' samples. Sequencing was carried out using blood. The DNA of the CDR3 is TGTGCCTGGAGCGCTGGATTCTCTGGGGCCAACGTCCTGACTTTC. This sequence encodes CAWSAGFSGANVLTF.